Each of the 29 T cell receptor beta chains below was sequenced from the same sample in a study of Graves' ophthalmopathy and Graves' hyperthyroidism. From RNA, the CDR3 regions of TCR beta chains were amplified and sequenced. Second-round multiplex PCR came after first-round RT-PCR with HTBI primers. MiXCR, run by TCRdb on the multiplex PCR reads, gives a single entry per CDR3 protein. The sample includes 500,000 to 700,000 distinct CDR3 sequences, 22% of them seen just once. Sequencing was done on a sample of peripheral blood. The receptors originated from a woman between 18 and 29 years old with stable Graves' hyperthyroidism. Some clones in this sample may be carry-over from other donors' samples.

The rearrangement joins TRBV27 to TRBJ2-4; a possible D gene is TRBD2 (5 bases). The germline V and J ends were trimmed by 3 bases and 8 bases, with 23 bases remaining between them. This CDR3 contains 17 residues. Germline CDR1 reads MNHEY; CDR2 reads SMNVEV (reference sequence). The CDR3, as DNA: TGTGCCAGCAGTTTTCGAGGGTCGACATCCCCGGGATACATTCAGTACTTC. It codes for CASSFRGSTSPGYIQYF.

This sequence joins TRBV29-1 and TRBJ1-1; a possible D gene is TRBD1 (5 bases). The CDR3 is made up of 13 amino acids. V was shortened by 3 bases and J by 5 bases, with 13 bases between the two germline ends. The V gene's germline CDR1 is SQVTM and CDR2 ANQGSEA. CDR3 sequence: CSVEGRGWTEAFF. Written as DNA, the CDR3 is TGCAGCGTTGAGGGGAGGGGTTGGACTGAAGCTTTCTTT.

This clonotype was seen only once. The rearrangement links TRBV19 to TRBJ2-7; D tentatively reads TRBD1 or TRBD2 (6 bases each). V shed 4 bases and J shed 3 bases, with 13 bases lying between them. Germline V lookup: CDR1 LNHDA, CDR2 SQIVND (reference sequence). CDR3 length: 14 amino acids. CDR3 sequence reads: CASSNGGQNYEQYF. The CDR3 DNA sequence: TGTGCCAGTAGTAATGGGGGGCAGAACTACGAGCAGTACTTC.

The DNA for the CDR3 is TGTGCCAGCAGTTACCCGGGGTGGGACAGGACCTACGAGCAGTACTTC. It encodes CASSYPGWDRTYEQYF. The chain couples TRBV6-2 or TRBV6-3 to TRBJ2-7, with 8 bases matching TRBD1. Germline CDR1 reads MNHEY; CDR2 reads SVGEGT. The junction had 8 bases not matched to a gene; V was cut back by 2 bases and J by 2 bases. The CDR3 is 16 amino acids.

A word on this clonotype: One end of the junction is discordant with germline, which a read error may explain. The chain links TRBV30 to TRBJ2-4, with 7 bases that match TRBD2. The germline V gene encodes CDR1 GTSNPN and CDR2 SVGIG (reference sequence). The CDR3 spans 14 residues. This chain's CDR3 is CVWSVSGGLSIQYF. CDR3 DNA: TGTGTCTGGAGTGTATCGGGGGGTCTCAGCATTCAGTACTTC.

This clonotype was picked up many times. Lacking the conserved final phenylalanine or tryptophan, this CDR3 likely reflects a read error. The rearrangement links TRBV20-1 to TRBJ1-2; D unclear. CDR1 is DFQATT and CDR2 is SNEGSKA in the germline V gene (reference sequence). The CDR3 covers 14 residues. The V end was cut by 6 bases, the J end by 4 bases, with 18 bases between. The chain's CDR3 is CSATPIGVIYGYTS. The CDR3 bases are TGCAGTGCCACTCCCATCGGGGTCATCTATGGCTACACCTCC.

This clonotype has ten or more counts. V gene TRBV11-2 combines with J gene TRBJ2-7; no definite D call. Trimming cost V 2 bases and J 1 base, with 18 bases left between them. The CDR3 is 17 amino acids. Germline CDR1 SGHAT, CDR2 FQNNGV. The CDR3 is CASSLFVNGLISYEQYF. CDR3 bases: TGTGCCAGCAGCTTATTTGTCAACGGGCTTATTTCCTACGAGCAGTACTTC.

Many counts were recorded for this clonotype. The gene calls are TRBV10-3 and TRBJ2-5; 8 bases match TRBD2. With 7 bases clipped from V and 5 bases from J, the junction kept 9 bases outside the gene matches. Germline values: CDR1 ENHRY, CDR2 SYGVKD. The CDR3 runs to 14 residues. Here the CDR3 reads CAIKSAGGGETQYF. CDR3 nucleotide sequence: TGTGCCATCAAGTCCGCGGGAGGAGGGGAGACCCAGTACTTC.

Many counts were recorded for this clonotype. CDR3 DNA sequence: TGTGCTTCCGAGGGGCTTGGAGATACGCAGTATTTT. Residues: CASEGLGDTQYF. The chain uses TRBV11-2 and TRBJ2-3; either TRBD1 or TRBD2 may supply D (5 bases each). The CDR3 is made up of 12 amino acids. Germline loops: CDR1 SGHAT, CDR2 FQNNGV.

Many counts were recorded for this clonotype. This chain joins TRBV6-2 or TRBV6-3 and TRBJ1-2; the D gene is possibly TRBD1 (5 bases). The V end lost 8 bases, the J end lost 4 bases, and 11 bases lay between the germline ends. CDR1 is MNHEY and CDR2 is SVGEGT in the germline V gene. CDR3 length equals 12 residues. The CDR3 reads CASAYGGYGYTF. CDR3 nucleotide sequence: TGTGCCAGCGCTTATGGGGGCTATGGCTACACCTTC.

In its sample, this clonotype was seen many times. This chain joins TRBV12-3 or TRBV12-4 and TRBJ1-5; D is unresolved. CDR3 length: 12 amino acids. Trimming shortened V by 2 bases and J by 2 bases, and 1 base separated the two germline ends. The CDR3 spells CASSLRNQPQHF. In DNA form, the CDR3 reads TGTGCCAGCAGTTTACGCAATCAGCCCCAGCATTTT.

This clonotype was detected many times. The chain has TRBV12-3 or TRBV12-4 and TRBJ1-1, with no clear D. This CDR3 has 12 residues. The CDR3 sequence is CASEDMNTEAFF. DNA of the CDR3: TGTGCTAGTGAGGATATGAACACTGAAGCTTTCTTT.

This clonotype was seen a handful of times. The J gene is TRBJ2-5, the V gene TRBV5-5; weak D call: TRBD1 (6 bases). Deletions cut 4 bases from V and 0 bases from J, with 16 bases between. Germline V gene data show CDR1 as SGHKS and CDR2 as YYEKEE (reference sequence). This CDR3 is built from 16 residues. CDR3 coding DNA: TGTGCCAGCAGCACCAGGACAGTCAACTACCAAGAGACCCAGTACTTC. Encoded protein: CASSTRTVNYQETQYF.

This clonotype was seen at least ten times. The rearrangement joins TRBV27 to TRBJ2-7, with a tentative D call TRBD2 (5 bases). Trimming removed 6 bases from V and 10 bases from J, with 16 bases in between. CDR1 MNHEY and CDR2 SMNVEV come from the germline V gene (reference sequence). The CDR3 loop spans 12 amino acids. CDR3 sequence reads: CASSNTSLEQYF. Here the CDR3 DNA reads TGTGCCAGCAGCAATACTAGTCTGGAACAGTACTTC.

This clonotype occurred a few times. CDR3 loop: CASSVVPEAGGGTPLHF. The CDR3 DNA reads as TGTGCCAGCAGCGTAGTACCGGAGGCCGGGGGCGGGACACCCCTCCACTTT. The rearrangement uses TRBV9 and TRBJ1-6, with D tentatively TRBD1 (6 bases). Trimming took off 0 bases at V and 11 bases at J, with 21 bases between the two ends. CDR1 and CDR2 (germline): SGDLS, YYNGEE. This CDR3 spans 17 amino acids.

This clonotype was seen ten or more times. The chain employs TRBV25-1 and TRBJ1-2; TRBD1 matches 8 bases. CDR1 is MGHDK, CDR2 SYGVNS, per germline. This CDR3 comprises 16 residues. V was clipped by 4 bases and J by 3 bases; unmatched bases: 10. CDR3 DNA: TGTGCCAGCAGTGTAGACAGGGGCCCGCCGTACTATGGCTACACCTTC. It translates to CASSVDRGPPYYGYTF.

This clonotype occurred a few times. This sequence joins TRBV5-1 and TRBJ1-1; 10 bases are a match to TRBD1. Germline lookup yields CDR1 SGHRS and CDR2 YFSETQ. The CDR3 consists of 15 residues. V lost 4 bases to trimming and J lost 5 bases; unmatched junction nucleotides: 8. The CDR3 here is CASSRPGTGVTEAFF. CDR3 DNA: TGCGCCAGCAGCCGTCCCGGGACAGGGGTAACTGAAGCTTTCTTT.

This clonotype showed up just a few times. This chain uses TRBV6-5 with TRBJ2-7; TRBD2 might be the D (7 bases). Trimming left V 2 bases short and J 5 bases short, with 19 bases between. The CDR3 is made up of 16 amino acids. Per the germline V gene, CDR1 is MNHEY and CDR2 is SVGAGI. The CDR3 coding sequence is TGTGCCAGCAGTTACCTTGGGGGGGACACCGGGAACGAGCAGTACTTC. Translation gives CASSYLGGDTGNEQYF.

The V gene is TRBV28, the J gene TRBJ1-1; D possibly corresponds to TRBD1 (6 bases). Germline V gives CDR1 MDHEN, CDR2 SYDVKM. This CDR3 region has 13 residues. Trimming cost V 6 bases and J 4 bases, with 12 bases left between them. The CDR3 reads CASRPGVRTEAFF. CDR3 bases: TGTGCCAGCAGACCAGGGGTTCGCACTGAAGCTTTCTTT.

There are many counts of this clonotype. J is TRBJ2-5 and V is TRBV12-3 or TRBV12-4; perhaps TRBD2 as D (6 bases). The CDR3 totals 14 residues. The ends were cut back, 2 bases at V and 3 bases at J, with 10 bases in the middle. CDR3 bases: TGTGCCAGCAGTTTACTGGAGGGGAAAGAGACCCAGTACTTC. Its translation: CASSLLEGKETQYF.

CDR3 nucleotide sequence: TGCGCCAGCAGCCAAGGGGAGGCCTTTGAGACCCAGTACTTC. This gives the protein CASSQGEAFETQYF. V and J are TRBV4-1 and TRBJ2-5, with D perhaps matching TRBD2 (6 bases). V was clipped by 1 base and J by 5 bases, with 11 bases between them. This CDR3 contains 14 residues. Germline V gene data show CDR1 as MGHRA and CDR2 as YSYEKL.

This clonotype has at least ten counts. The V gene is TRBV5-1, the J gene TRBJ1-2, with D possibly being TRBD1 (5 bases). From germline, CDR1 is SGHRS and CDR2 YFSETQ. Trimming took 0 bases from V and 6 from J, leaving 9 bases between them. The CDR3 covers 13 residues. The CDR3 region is CASSLGSGDGYTF. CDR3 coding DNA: TGCGCCAGCAGCTTGGGATCGGGGGATGGCTACACCTTC.

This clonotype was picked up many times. The CDR3 DNA follows: TGTGCCAGTAACCGGGACAGTTCTTCACCCCTCCACTTT. Its protein is CASNRDSSSPLHF. The chain uses TRBV10-3 and TRBJ1-6, with 7 bases that match TRBD1. This CDR3 is 13 amino acids long. The V segment lost 10 bases and the J segment 9 bases; nucleotides outside the gene matches: 9. Germline V CDR1 and CDR2: ENHRY, SYGVKD.

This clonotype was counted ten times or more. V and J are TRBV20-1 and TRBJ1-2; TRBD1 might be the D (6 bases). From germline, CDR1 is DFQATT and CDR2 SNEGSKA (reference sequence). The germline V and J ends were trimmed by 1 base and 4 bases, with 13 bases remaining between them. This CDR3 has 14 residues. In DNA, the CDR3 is TGCAGTGCTAGAGTTGTTGACAGGTTCTATGGCTACACCTTC. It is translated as CSARVVDRFYGYTF.

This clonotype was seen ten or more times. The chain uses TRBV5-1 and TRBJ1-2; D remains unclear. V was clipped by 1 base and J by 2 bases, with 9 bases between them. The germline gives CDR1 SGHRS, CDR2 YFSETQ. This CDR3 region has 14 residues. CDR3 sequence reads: CASSLWPGNYGYTF. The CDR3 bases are TGCGCCAGCAGCTTGTGGCCGGGGAACTATGGCTACACCTTC.

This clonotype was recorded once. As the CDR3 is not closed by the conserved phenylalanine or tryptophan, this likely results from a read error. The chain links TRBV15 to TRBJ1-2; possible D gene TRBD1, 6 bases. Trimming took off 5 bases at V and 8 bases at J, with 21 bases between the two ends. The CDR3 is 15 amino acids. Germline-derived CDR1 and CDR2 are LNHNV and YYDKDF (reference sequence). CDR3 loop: CATSWGPTVPEGYTY. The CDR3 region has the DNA TGTGCCACCAGCTGGGGGCCGACAGTGCCGGAAGGCTACACCTAC.

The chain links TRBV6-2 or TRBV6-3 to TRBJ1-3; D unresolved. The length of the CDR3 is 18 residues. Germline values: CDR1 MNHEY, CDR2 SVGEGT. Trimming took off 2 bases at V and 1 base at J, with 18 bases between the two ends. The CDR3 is CASSYDGYPTLSGNTIYF. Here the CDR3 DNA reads TGTGCCAGCAGTTACGACGGATACCCGACTCTTTCTGGAAACACCATATATTTT.

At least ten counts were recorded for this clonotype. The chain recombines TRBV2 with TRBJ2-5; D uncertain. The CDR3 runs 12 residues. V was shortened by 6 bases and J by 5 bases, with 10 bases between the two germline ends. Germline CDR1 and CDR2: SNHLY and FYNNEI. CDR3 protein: CASSAPRETQYF. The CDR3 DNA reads TGTGCCAGCAGCGCCCCTCGTGAGACCCAGTACTTC.

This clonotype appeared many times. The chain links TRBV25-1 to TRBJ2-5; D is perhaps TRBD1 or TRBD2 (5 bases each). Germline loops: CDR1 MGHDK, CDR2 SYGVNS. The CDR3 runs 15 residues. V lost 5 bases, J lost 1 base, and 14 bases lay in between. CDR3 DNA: TGTGCCAGCAGTTCTTCCGGGACGATCCAAGAGACCCAGTACTTC. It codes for CASSSSGTIQETQYF.